The 21 T cell receptor beta chains below all came from one sample that was sequenced in a study of cytomegalovirus exposure and HLA in healthy donors. The primer mix had 60 Vbeta and 13 Jbeta primers. The method was immunoSEQ multiplex PCR; TCRdb's version includes in-frame clones alone and lacks a portion of them. Altogether approximately 61,000 clones are present, around 78% being singletons, with the ten largest covering 6.5% to 8.5%. The material sequenced was PBMCs. The receptors shown here come from a man between 18 and 29 years old in good health and CMV-seropositive.

This chain joins TRBV29-1 and TRBJ1-6, with D unresolved. Trimming cost V 2 bases and J 10 bases, with 12 bases left between them. This CDR3 contains 13 residues. Germline V CDR1 and CDR2: SQVTM, ANQGSEA. Here the CDR3 DNA reads TGCAGCGTTGAAACCGGGGAAGGATCACCCCTCCACTTT. This translates into CSVETGEGSPLHF.

This chain links TRBV4-2 with TRBJ2-7; 7 nucleotides align to TRBD2. After removal of 0 bases from V and 3 bases from J, the junction contained 11 bases not matched to a gene. CDR1 is LGHNA, CDR2 YNFKEQ, per germline. This CDR3 is 17 amino acids long. CDR3 region: CASSQETASSGNYEQYF. The CDR3 DNA follows: TGTGCCAGCAGCCAAGAAACGGCGTCTAGCGGTAACTACGAGCAGTACTTC.

The chain couples TRBV10-2 to TRBJ2-7, with 8 bases fitting TRBD2. Germline V gives CDR1 WSHSY, CDR2 SAAADI. This CDR3 has 14 amino acids. Trimming at V came to 8 bases and at J to 5 bases, leaving 11 bases not matched to a gene. The CDR3, as DNA: TGCGCCAGCCAAGATAAGGGCGGGAGGCACGAGCAGTACTTC. This translates into CASQDKGGRHEQYF.

The genes are TRBV7-6 and TRBJ1-5; 9 nucleotides align to TRBD1. The CDR3 extends over 15 amino acids. Trimming cost V 4 bases and J 4 bases; bases outside gene matches: 5. Germline assignment: CDR1 SGHVS and CDR2 FNYEAQ. CDR3 bases: TGTGCCAGCAGCTCCGGGACAGGGTCAAATCAGCCCCAGCATTTT. Its protein is CASSSGTGSNQPQHF.

Turning to this clone: One end of the junction fails to match germline, which may point to a read error. The chain carries TRBV6-5 and TRBJ1-2, with 7 bases lining up with TRBD1. This CDR3 contains 12 residues. Per the germline V gene, CDR1 is MNHEY and CDR2 is SVGAGI. The CDR3 DNA is TGTGCCAGCAGGGGACAGAACTACGGCTACACCTTC. Its protein product is CASRGQNYGYTF.

The rearrangement links TRBV30 to TRBJ2-3; no definite D call. Germline V gene lookup returns CDR1 GTSNPN and CDR2 SVGIG (reference sequence). The length of the CDR3 is 12 residues. Trimming left V 3 bases short and J 4 bases short, with 8 bases between. CDR3 nucleotide sequence: TGTGCCTGGAGACACCTCCCAGATACGCAGTATTTT. This translates into CAWRHLPDTQYF.

The chain uses TRBV11-2 and TRBJ1-1, with 7 bases matching TRBD1. V lost 6 bases to trimming and J lost 4 bases; unmatched junction nucleotides: 8. Germline loops: CDR1 SGHAT, CDR2 FQNNGV. There are 14 residues in the CDR3. The CDR3 coding sequence is TGTGCCAGCAGGGCCGGGACAGTACGCACTGAAGCTTTCTTT. Translation: CASRAGTVRTEAFF.

The V call is TRBV4-2, the J call TRBJ1-1; perhaps TRBD1 as D (6 bases). V shed 3 bases and J shed 8 bases, with 10 bases lying between them. CDR1 is LGHNA, CDR2 YNFKEQ, per germline. The CDR3 contains 12 residues. In DNA, the CDR3 is TGTGCCAGCAGCCAGTCTACAGGGGAAGCTTTCTTT. Protein product: CASSQSTGEAFF.

The chain links TRBV6-1 to TRBJ1-2, with D perhaps TRBD1 (5 bases). CDR1 is MNHNS and CDR2 is SASEGT in the germline V gene. V lost 7 bases, J lost 4 bases, and 19 bases lay in between. The length of the CDR3 is 15 residues. The CDR3 here is CASILRGVPSYGYTF. Written as DNA, the CDR3 is TGTGCCAGCATTCTCCGGGGGGTCCCGAGCTATGGCTACACCTTC.

V is TRBV7-2 and J is TRBJ1-1; TRBD1 matches at 8 bases. CDR1 is SGHTA, CDR2 FQGNSA, per germline. This CDR3 comprises 15 residues. The trim removed 3 bases at V and 3 bases at J, leaving 6 bases unmatched. The CDR3 coding sequence is TGTGCCAGCAGCTTCGGGACAGGAGGTGACACTGAAGCTTTCTTT. Amino acid sequence: CASSFGTGGDTEAFF.

The gene calls are TRBV6-1 and TRBJ1-4, with D unresolved. Germline V gene data show CDR1 as MNHNS and CDR2 as SASEGT. Trimming pared 6 bases from V and 8 bases from J, leaving 19 bases between. CDR3 size: 15 residues. The CDR3 loop is CASSPPGAGTEKLFF. The CDR3 DNA follows: TGTGCCAGCAGCCCCCCGGGAGCCGGAACAGAAAAACTGTTTTTT.

This sequence joins TRBV6-6 and TRBJ1-2, with 7 nucleotides matching TRBD1. Germline assignment: CDR1 MNHNY and CDR2 SVGAGI (reference sequence). The CDR3 has 12 amino acids. The J segment lost 4 bases and the V segment lost 5 bases, leaving 1 base of the junction unmatched. The CDR3 protein is CASSGQAYGYTF. The CDR3, as DNA: TGTGCCAGCAGTGGACAGGCCTATGGCTACACCTTC.

V gene TRBV2 combines with J gene TRBJ2-6, with TRBD2 matching 7 bases. The CDR3 length is 16 residues. Germline V gene lookup returns CDR1 SNHLY and CDR2 FYNNEI. J was trimmed by 2 bases and V by 8 bases; bases with no gene match: 9. The CDR3 nucleotides are TGTGCCAGCCTAGGCGCGGGAGTTGCTGGGGCCAACGTCCTGACTTTC. This codes for CASLGAGVAGANVLTF.

The V and J genes are TRBV6-5 and TRBJ2-5, with D tentatively TRBD2 (6 bases). V was shortened by 6 bases and J by 5 bases, with 13 bases between the two germline ends. The V gene's germline CDR1 is MNHEY and CDR2 SVGAGI. The CDR3 consists of 13 residues. The CDR3 DNA is TGTGCCAGCAGCGTTAGCGGACGGGAGACCCAGTACTTC. Amino acids: CASSVSGRETQYF.

The chain joins TRBV4-1 to TRBJ1-5; 8 nucleotides align to TRBD1. The CDR3 contains 16 residues. V shed 2 bases, J shed 6 bases, and the junction held 9 bases outside the gene matches. CDR1 is MGHRA and CDR2 is YSYEKL in the germline V gene. The CDR3 nucleotides are TGCGCCAGCAGCCAACATTTCCCAGGGGGCGGTCAGCCCCAGCATTTT. This codes for CASSQHFPGGGQPQHF.

The chain's CDR3 is CSARTGAEAFF. CDR3 bases: TGCAGCGCCCGGACAGGGGCTGAAGCTTTCTTT. J is TRBJ1-1 and V is TRBV29-1; 9 positions agree with TRBD1. V lost 7 bases to trimming and J lost 6 bases; unmatched junction nucleotides: 3. In germline, CDR1 is SQVTM, CDR2 ANQGSEA. The CDR3 extends over 11 amino acids.

The chain uses TRBV19 and TRBJ2-5, with D perhaps TRBD2 (5 bases). The CDR3 runs 13 residues. Germline V CDR1 and CDR2: LNHDA, SQIVND (reference sequence). With 0 bases removed from V and 4 bases from J, the gap between germline ends came to 6 bases. The CDR3 region is CASSIEEAETQYF. CDR3 nucleotides: TGTGCCAGTAGTATAGAGGAGGCAGAGACCCAGTACTTC.

The chain employs TRBV30 and TRBJ2-1; TRBD1 matches at 9 bases. The CDR3 sequence is 16 residues long. Germline CDR1 reads GTSNPN; CDR2 reads SVGIG (reference sequence). J gave up 4 bases and V 1 base, and 8 bases lay outside the gene matches. The CDR3 bases are TGTGCCTGGAGTGGAGTGGGACAGGGTTTTTACAATGAGCAGTTCTTC. Its protein is CAWSGVGQGFYNEQFF.

This clone was counted once. The V call is TRBV2, the J call TRBJ2-5; TRBD2 agrees at 8 bases. The CDR3 totals 16 residues. With 3 bases clipped from V and 5 bases from J, the junction kept 11 bases outside the gene matches. From germline, CDR1 is SNHLY and CDR2 FYNNEI. The CDR3 reads CASSEGRAGESETQYF. CDR3 nucleotide sequence: TGTGCCAGCAGTGAGGGTCGAGCGGGAGAGAGTGAGACCCAGTACTTC.

The chain couples TRBV4-1 to TRBJ1-1; 10 bases map to TRBD1. V gave up 5 bases and J gave up 3 bases; unmatched junction bases: 12. The germline V gene has CDR1 MGHRA and CDR2 YSYEKL. This CDR3 contains 17 residues. In DNA form, the CDR3 reads TGCGCCAGCAGCGCGACAGGGGGCTCAGTAGAGGACACTGAAGCTTTCTTT. This sequence encodes CASSATGGSVEDTEAFF.

V and J are TRBV9 and TRBJ1-3, with D possibly being TRBD1 (6 bases). The germline V gene has CDR1 SGDLS and CDR2 YYNGEE. The ends were cut back, 6 bases at V and 4 bases at J, with 14 bases in the middle. CDR3 length: 14 residues. The CDR3 loop is CASTRRGAGNTIYF. CDR3 in DNA: TGTGCCAGCACCAGGCGGGGGGCAGGAAACACCATATATTTT.